These 11 T cell receptor beta chains share one sample of origin, sequenced in a study of blood T cell repertoires in COVID-19 (dated by TCRdb to 2018 to 2021). Library generation was performed with the immunoSEQ multiplex PCR assay. TCRdb's version of the immuneACCESS table is confined to in-frame rearrangements and falls short of the full clone set. An unresolved V gene accounts for under half of the shortfall where checked; the remainder is of unknown origin. The sample table shows 350,000 or so clones, and roughly 86% are seen once. Of the sample, around 0.92% falls within the top ten clones. Sequencing was performed on PBMCs or T cells enriched from blood (not recorded which). The source of these receptors is a young woman who had been exposed to COVID-19.

This clone turned up a few times. The chain has TRBV28 and TRBJ1-2, with D maybe TRBD1 (5 bases). V lost 7 bases and J lost 4, with 28 bases in between. CDR3 size: 18 residues. CDR1 is MDHEN and CDR2 is SYDVKM in the germline V gene. The CDR3 spells CASTGGAGRNLGGYGYTF. The CDR3 DNA follows: TGTGCCAGCACTGGGGGTGCAGGGAGAAACCTCGGGGGCTATGGCTACACCTTC.

The chain carries TRBV7-9 and TRBJ2-1; 8 bases agree with TRBD2. The V gene end was trimmed by 6 bases and the J gene end by 3 bases; junction bases not matched to a gene: 13. From germline, CDR1 is SEHNR and CDR2 FQNEAQ (reference sequence). This CDR3 comprises 17 residues. CDR3 protein: CASSRPTGGGSYNEQFF. In DNA form, the CDR3 reads TGTGCCAGCAGTAGGCCCACGGGAGGGGGGAGCTACAATGAGCAGTTCTTC.

V gene TRBV27 combines with J gene TRBJ2-3; 9 nucleotides align to TRBD2. Germline V gene data show CDR1 as MNHEY and CDR2 as SMNVEV (reference sequence). V lost 6 bases to trimming and J lost 3 bases; unmatched junction nucleotides: 10. The length of the CDR3 is 16 residues. CDR3 DNA: TGTGCCAGCAGAACCCTAGCGGGAAGTCTAACAGATACGCAGTATTTT. It codes for CASRTLAGSLTDTQYF.

The rearrangement uses TRBV28 and TRBJ1-5; weak D call: TRBD1 (6 bases). Trimming removed 7 bases at V and 11 bases at J, with 12 bases between. Germline assignment: CDR1 MDHEN and CDR2 SYDVKM. The CDR3 length is 11 residues. In DNA form, the CDR3 reads TGTGCCAGCACCACCGAGGGGGCCCAGCATTTT. Amino acid sequence: CASTTEGAQHF.

The CDR3 region has the DNA TGCAGCGTTTCAAGACTAGCGGGAGGGCCGAACGAGCAGTACTTC. Protein product: CSVSRLAGGPNEQYF. V and J are TRBV29-1 and TRBJ2-7; 14 bases are a match to TRBD2. V gave up 5 bases and J gave up 5 bases; unmatched junction bases: 8. This CDR3 is 15 amino acids long. Germline V CDR1 and CDR2: SQVTM, ANQGSEA.

The chain carries TRBV2 and TRBJ2-7; 7 bases align to TRBD2. CDR3 length: 14 amino acids. The ends lost 6 bases at V and 2 bases at J; junction bases unmatched: 7. Germline values: CDR1 SNHLY, CDR2 FYNNEI. CDR3 protein: CASRAASGPYEQYF. The CDR3 nucleotides read TGTGCCAGCAGGGCAGCTAGCGGCCCCTACGAGCAGTACTTC.

This clone was picked up many times. The chain uses TRBV5-1 and TRBJ1-2, with TRBD1 matching over 7 bases. The CDR3 loop spans 15 amino acids. With 0 bases clipped from V and 4 bases from J, the junction kept 6 bases outside the gene matches. CDR1 and CDR2 from the germline V gene are SGHRS and YFSETQ. The DNA of the CDR3 is TGCGCCAGCAGCTTGGAGGGGGGACAGCCCTATGGCTACACCTTC. Protein: CASSLEGGQPYGYTF.

This chain connects TRBV30 to TRBJ1-1; D unclear. Germline V gene data show CDR1 as GTSNPN and CDR2 as SVGIG (reference sequence). The CDR3 loop spans 14 amino acids. Trimming shortened V by 2 bases and J by 3 bases, and 13 bases separated the two germline ends. The chain's CDR3 is CAWSRVSRDTEAFF. The DNA for the CDR3 is TGTGCCTGGAGTCGGGTTTCCCGGGACACTGAAGCTTTCTTT.

The chain combines TRBV28 with TRBJ1-4; 9 nucleotides match TRBD1. Germline trimming cut 8 bases from V and 8 bases from J; bases unmatched to any gene: 6. This CDR3 has 13 amino acids. The germline CDR1 and CDR2 sequences are MDHEN and SYDVKM. In DNA form, the CDR3 reads TGTGCCAGCCGGGACAGGGATGGGGAAAAACTGTTTTTT. Translated, it gives CASRDRDGEKLFF. The full variable domain, completed using reference TRBV28 and TRBJ1-4, is DVKVTQSSRYLVKRTGEKVFLECVQDMDHENMFWYRQDPGLGLRLIYFSYDVKMKEKGDIPEGYSVSREKKERFSLILESASTNQTSMYLCASRDRDGEKLFFGSGTQLSVL.

This chain connects TRBV30 to TRBJ1-1; D is perhaps TRBD1 (5 bases). The germline V gene has CDR1 GTSNPN and CDR2 SVGIG (reference sequence). V lost 3 bases and J lost 4, with 12 bases in between. The length of the CDR3 is 13 residues. CDR3 sequence (DNA): TGTGCCTGGAGACGTCAGGGTGGCACTGAAGCTTTCTTT. Its protein product is CAWRRQGGTEAFF.

In this sample, this clone turned up once. The chain links TRBV28 to TRBJ1-2, with D unclear. This CDR3 has 14 residues. The ends were cut back, 6 bases at V and 3 bases at J, with 14 bases in the middle. Germline assignment: CDR1 MDHEN and CDR2 SYDVKM. The CDR3 reads CASSPGERYYGYTF. The CDR3 DNA reads as TGTGCCAGCAGCCCCGGAGAGAGATACTATGGCTACACCTTC.